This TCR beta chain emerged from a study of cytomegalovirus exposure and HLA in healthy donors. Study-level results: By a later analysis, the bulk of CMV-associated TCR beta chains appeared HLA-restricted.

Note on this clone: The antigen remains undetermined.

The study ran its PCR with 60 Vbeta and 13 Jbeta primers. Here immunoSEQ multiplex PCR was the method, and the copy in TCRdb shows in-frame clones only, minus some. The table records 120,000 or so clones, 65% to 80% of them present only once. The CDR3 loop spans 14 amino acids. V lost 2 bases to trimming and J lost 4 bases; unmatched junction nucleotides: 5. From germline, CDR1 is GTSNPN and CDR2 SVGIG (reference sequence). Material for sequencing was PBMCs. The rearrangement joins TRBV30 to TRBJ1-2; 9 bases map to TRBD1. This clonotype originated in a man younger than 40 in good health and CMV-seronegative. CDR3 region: CAWSYTGGFYGYTF. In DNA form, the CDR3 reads TGTGCCTGGAGTTATACAGGGGGCTTCTATGGCTACACCTTC.